What follows is one T cell receptor beta chain and its context. The antigen remains undetermined. The V end was cut by 4 bases, the J end by 5 bases, with 13 bases between. The CDR3 has 13 amino acids. This sample stems from a study of OX40 agonist ivuxolimab in advanced cancers. Study outcomes and limitations: CD8+ T cells showed, on average, more clonal expansion than CD4+ cells.

Data came from immunoSEQ multiplex PCR; TCRdb stores just in-frame clones and leaves some out. The sample yields tens of thousands of clones, about 88% seen once. The clonotype comes from an adult with an advanced solid tumor such as melanoma, head and neck, liver or kidney cancer. The chain joins TRBV5-3 to TRBJ2-7; either TRBD1 or TRBD2 may supply D (6 bases each). TRBV5-3 falls under the ORF class, with uncertain function. The material sequenced was CD4+ or CD8+ T cells sorted from blood, taken in a trial of the OX40 agonist ivuxolimab. The CDR3 loop reads CARSRWRGNEQYF. The CDR3 region has the DNA TGTGCCAGAAGCCGCTGGAGGGGGAACGAGCAGTACTTC.